This is a list of T cell receptor beta chains from one sample in a study of T cell repertoires in cytomegalovirus infection. Each CDR3 protein gets one entry after TCRdb re-called the reads with MiXCR. The table records 600,000 to 800,000 distinct CDR3 sequences, around 24% of them present only once. The specimen sequenced was CD8+ T cells from PBMCs. All receptors come from a human donor in good health (CMV status not recorded). Some clones in this sample may be carry-over from other donors' samples. Both conserved end residues are part of each CDR3. Each record gives: D gene, clone size, J gene, V gene, CDR3 protein, CDR3 DNA. A D gene is named only where the DNA matches it firmly. Size tells how often a clone was seen (once, few, many) or the class of an expanded clone, and some rows leave it out.

TRBD1,.,TRBJ1-2,TRBV12-3/TRBV12-4,CASSGTVSNYGYTF,TGTGCCAGCAGTGGGACAGTCTCTAACTATGGCTACACCTTC
.,few,TRBJ2-6,TRBV28,CASSLPPEAGANVLTF,TGTGCCAGCAGTTTACCGCCAGAGGCTGGGGCCAACGTCCTGACTTTC
.,.,TRBJ1-6,TRBV5-1,CASCQDGLDSPLHF,TGCGCCAGCTGCCAGGATGGATTAGATTCACCCCTCCACTTT
.,.,TRBJ2-1,TRBV14,CASSQAVAGEQFF,TGTGCCAGCAGCCAAGCGGTAGCCGGTGAGCAGTTCTTC
.,.,TRBJ1-3,TRBV27,CASTSGSGNTIYF,TGTGCCAGCACCTCGGGGAGCGGAAACACCATATATTTT
.,few,TRBJ1-1,TRBV5-1,CASSLKGFGTEAFF,TGCGCCAGCAGCTTGAAGGGTTTTGGCACTGAAGCTTTCTTT
.,many,TRBJ1-1,TRBV7-8,CASSLNMGTEAFF,TGTGCCAGCAGCCTAAATATGGGGACTGAAGCTTTCTTT
.,few,TRBJ2-1,TRBV5-5,CASSPSQETIPYNEQFF,TGTGCCAGCAGCCCCTCACAGGAGACAATCCCTTACAATGAGCAGTTCTTC
.,.,TRBJ2-2,TRBV2,CASIGGVGELFF,TGTGCCAGCATCGGAGGTGTAGGGGAGCTGTTTTTT
.,many,TRBJ1-6,TRBV7-6,CASSLDPPGSPLHF,TGTGCCAGCAGCTTAGACCCTCCAGGATCACCCCTCCACTTT
.,.,TRBJ2-7,TRBV2,CASTPPDPYEQYF,TGTGCCAGCACCCCCCCAGACCCCTACGAGCAGTACTTC
.,.,TRBJ2-4,TRBV7-2,CASSQDSLSKNIQYF,TGTGCCAGCAGCCAGGACAGCCTATCCAAAAACATTCAGTACTTC
TRBD1,many,TRBJ1-2,TRBV12-3/TRBV12-4,CASSIGTAQGYTF,TGTGCCAGCAGTATTGGGACAGCCCAAGGCTACACCTTC
TRBD2,many,TRBJ2-5,TRBV7-6,CASSSRVGGGIRYQETQYF,TGTGCCAGCAGCTCACGAGTAGGCGGGGGGATTAGGTACCAAGAGACCCAGTACTTC
TRBD1,.,TRBJ1-2,TRBV4-1,CASSQEGTANYGYTF,TGCGCCAGCAGCCAAGAGGGGACAGCTAACTATGGCTACACCTTC
.,.,TRBJ2-3,TRBV7-8,CASSFAAELVEDTQYF,TGTGCCAGCAGCTTCGCGGCTGAGTTGGTAGAGGATACGCAGTATTTT
TRBD1,many,TRBJ2-1,TRBV11-2,CASSTAGTGVYNEQFF,TGTGCCAGCAGCACCGCCGGGACAGGGGTATACAATGAGCAGTTCTTC
.,many,TRBJ1-1,TRBV19,CASSIVGPNTEAFF,TGTGCCAGTAGTATTGTGGGCCCGAACACTGAAGCTTTCTTT
.,many,TRBJ1-2,TRBV11-2,CASSLVGQQGYSSYGYTF,TGTGCCAGCAGCTTAGTAGGGCAACAGGGATACTCGTCCTATGGCTACACCTTC
.,few,TRBJ1-2,TRBV9,CASSGYEVNYGYTF,TGTGCCAGCAGCGGATATGAAGTTAACTATGGCTACACCTTC
.,many,TRBJ2-1,TRBV28,CASRQTKRILDEQFF,TGTGCCAGCAGACAGACCAAAAGGATCTTAGATGAGCAGTTCTTC
.,.,TRBJ2-5,TRBV15,CATSRDPGPQETQYF,TGTGCCACCAGCAGAGATCCAGGGCCCCAAGAGACCCAGTACTTC
.,few,TRBJ2-5,TRBV5-6,CASSLDGTPVTQYF,TGTGCCAGCAGCCTGGACGGGACCCCCGTAACCCAGTACTTC
.,few,TRBJ2-1,TRBV9,CASSVVPEQTGRSYNEQFF,TGTGCCAGCAGCGTAGTCCCGGAGCAGACAGGGAGGTCCTACAATGAGCAGTTCTTC
.,.,TRBJ1-2,TRBV19,CASSAVGAIRYGYTF,TGTGCCAGTTCCGCGGTGGGGGCGATCCGCTATGGCTACACCTTC
TRBD2,.,TRBJ2-1,TRBV3-1,CASSQALAGEYNEQFF,TGTGCCAGCAGCCAGGCGCTAGCGGGGGAATACAATGAGCAGTTCTTC
.,many,TRBJ2-7,TRBV6-5,CASSYSTGYEQYF,TGTGCCAGCAGTTACTCGACGGGCTACGAGCAGTACTTC
TRBD2,few,TRBJ2-3,TRBV6-6,CASSYPSGGAIDTQYF,TGTGCCAGCAGTTATCCGAGCGGGGGGGCAATAGATACGCAGTATTTT